This TCR beta chain was retrieved from a study of identifying expanded T cells in peripheral blood. Study-wide points: Technical replicates showed 0.9 to 1.5 changed clones; around 2 weeks 15 to 20; four weeks 19. Variance in clone template counts between approximately 2-week samples significantly increased with total template count across all healthy donors.

Generated by immunoSEQ multiplex PCR, the TCRdb table keeps only in-frame clones and is missing some. The table records more than 45,000 clones, approximately 89% of them present only once. CDR1 MDHEN and CDR2 SYDVKM come from the germline V gene. The ends lost 6 bases at V and 4 bases at J; junction bases unmatched: 11. The CDR3 length is 16 residues. During the collection period, no donor immune events like infections were recorded. On this clone itself: The antigen remains unidentified.

The rearrangement uses TRBV28 and TRBJ2-5, with 10 bases identical to TRBD2. Sequenced material: blood. The clonotype was recovered from a person aged 18 to 70 in good health. CDR3 sequence: CASSPNLLAGAETQYF. For the CDR3, the DNA is TGTGCCAGCAGCCCAAATCTTCTAGCGGGAGCAGAGACCCAGTACTTC.